The 29 T cell receptor beta chains listed next were all sequenced from one sample in a study of blood T cells in healthy people across ages. The second PCR ran about 7 to 12 cycles with a sample-barcoded 5' primer and J-beta primers. TCRdb recomputed calls from the 5' RACE reads with MiXCR, one row per CDR3 protein. The profile shows approximately 670,000 distinct CDR3 sequences, approximately 40% of them singletons. Input material: blood. Receptor source: an elderly man in good health.

This clonotype was recorded at least ten times. The chain combines TRBV4-2 with TRBJ2-7, with D possibly being TRBD1 (6 bases). With 2 bases removed from V and 3 bases from J, the gap between germline ends came to 14 bases. The germline V gene encodes CDR1 LGHNA and CDR2 YNFKEQ. The CDR3 has 15 amino acids. The CDR3 DNA is TGTGCCAGCAGCCAAAGCCGACAGGACCACTACGAGCAGTACTTC. Its protein product is CASSQSRQDHYEQYF.

In its sample, this clonotype was seen a few times. This sequence joins TRBV7-2 and TRBJ2-7, with TRBD1 matching 9 bases. The CDR3 has 16 residues. J gave up 3 bases and V 2 bases, and 8 bases lay outside the gene matches. Germline CDR1 SGHTA, CDR2 FQGNSA. This CDR3 is CASSLTPTGGNYEQYF. The CDR3 DNA sequence: TGTGCCAGCAGCTTAACTCCGACAGGGGGAAACTACGAGCAGTACTTC.

The chain employs TRBV30 and TRBJ2-7, with D unclear. The germline gives CDR1 GTSNPN, CDR2 SVGIG (reference sequence). This CDR3 contains 15 residues. V shed 1 base and J shed 0 bases, with 13 bases lying between them. The CDR3: CAWSGFSARSYEQYF. CDR3 bases: TGTGCCTGGAGTGGGTTCTCGGCCCGCTCCTACGAGCAGTACTTC.

The rearrangement links TRBV6-4 to TRBJ1-2, with D maybe TRBD1 (6 bases). The ends were cut back, 7 bases at V and 4 bases at J, with 10 bases in the middle. Germline assignment: CDR1 MRHNA and CDR2 SNTAGT. CDR3 length: 12 residues. Written as DNA, the CDR3 is TGTGCCAGCACAGGGGAGTGCTATGGCTACACCTTC. Its translation: CASTGECYGYTF.

The chain couples TRBV3-1 to TRBJ2-1; no reliable D call. Trimming stripped 4 bases from V and 6 bases from J, with 13 bases between. Germline V gene sequence: CDR1 LGHDT, CDR2 YNNKEL (reference sequence). This CDR3 spans 14 amino acids. The CDR3 here is CASSLGSIPNEQFF. CDR3 nucleotides: TGTGCCAGCAGCCTCGGGTCGATCCCCAATGAGCAGTTCTTC.

This clonotype has only a few counts. The chain is built from TRBV7-2 and TRBJ2-3; 9 bases fit TRBD2. V gave up 1 base and J gave up 1 base; unmatched junction bases: 12. The CDR3 runs 19 residues. Per the germline V gene, CDR1 is SGHTA and CDR2 is FQGNSA. In nucleotides, the CDR3 is TGTGCCAGCAGCTTAGGGGCTAGCGGGACTCCCCGTCGCACAGATACGCAGTATTTT. Its protein product is CASSLGASGTPRRTDTQYF.

The chain links TRBV7-2 to TRBJ2-2; the D call may be TRBD1 or TRBD2 (5 bases each). CDR3 length equals 16 residues. V shed 6 bases and J shed 4 bases, with 18 bases lying between them. The germline gives CDR1 SGHTA, CDR2 FQGNSA. Here the CDR3 DNA reads TGTGCCAGCAGGCTCAGTCCGGGACCCGGCACCGGGGAGCTGTTTTTT. Translating it yields CASRLSPGPGTGELFF.

The rearrangement links TRBV18 to TRBJ2-6; D not certain. The CDR3 loop spans 18 amino acids. CDR1 is KGHSH and CDR2 is LQKENI in the germline V gene. V was cut by 3 bases and J by 2 bases, with 17 bases left in between. CDR3 residues: CASSPQTLRQAGANVLTF. The CDR3 DNA is TGTGCCAGCTCACCGCAAACTCTTCGGCAGGCTGGGGCCAACGTCCTGACTTTC. The variable domain in full, completed from reference TRBV18 and TRBJ2-6, reads NAGVMQNPRHLVRRRGQEARLRCSPMKGHSHVYWYRQLPEEGLKFMVYLQKENIIDESGMPKERFSAEFPKEGPSILRIQQVVRGDSAAYFCASSPQTLRQAGANVLTFGAGSRLTVL.

This clonotype has ten or more counts. The rearrangement uses TRBV7-2 and TRBJ1-2; D uncertain. The V end lost 5 bases, the J end lost 4 bases, and 14 bases lay between the germline ends. CDR1 and CDR2 from the germline V gene are SGHTA and FQGNSA. This CDR3 is 14 amino acids long. For the CDR3, the DNA is TGTGCCAGCAGCGCAGCGGTCTCGGGCTATGGCTACACCTTC. Its protein is CASSAAVSGYGYTF.

Regarding this clonotype: A junction boundary mismatches the germline segment, possibly from a read error. V gene TRBV10-2 combines with J gene TRBJ1-5; 7 nucleotides agree with TRBD1. This CDR3 has 18 residues. CDR1 WSHSY and CDR2 SAAADI come from the germline V gene. The CDR3 protein is CASSEPGTADYSNQPQHF. As DNA, the CDR3 is TGTGCCAGCAGTGAGCCCGGGACAGCCGATTATAGCAATCAGCCCCAGCATTTT.

The gene calls are TRBV6-2 or TRBV6-3 and TRBJ2-1; 14 nucleotides line up with TRBD2. V lost 6 bases, J lost 7 bases, and 11 bases stayed unmatched. The V gene's germline CDR1 is MNHEY and CDR2 SVGEGT. The length of the CDR3 is 17 residues. DNA for the CDR3: TGTGCCAGCAGAAACTCAGGGACTAGCGGGAGTTATAATGAGCAGTTCTTC. It specifies CASRNSGTSGSYNEQFF.

This clonotype was counted only a few times. This chain links TRBV20-1 with TRBJ2-3; 10 nucleotides align to TRBD1. The V segment lost 3 bases and the J segment 6 bases; nucleotides outside the gene matches: 12. Per germline, CDR1 DFQATT and CDR2 SNEGSKA (reference sequence). The length of the CDR3 is 16 residues. CDR3 in DNA: TGCAGTGCTAGCCGGGACAGGGGAATGGTTGGCGATACGCAGTATTTT. Amino acids: CSASRDRGMVGDTQYF.

The table lists this clonotype with a few counts. The chain uses TRBV5-1 and TRBJ1-1; D is perhaps TRBD1 (6 bases). CDR1 SGHRS and CDR2 YFSETQ come from the germline V gene. The CDR3 sequence is 14 residues long. Trimming left V 5 bases short and J 5 bases short, with 16 bases between. CDR3: CASSRRGRETEAFF. In DNA form, the CDR3 reads TGCGCCAGCAGTCGGCGGGGGCGGGAGACTGAAGCTTTCTTT.

The chain has TRBV5-1 and TRBJ2-5; TRBD2 might be the D (6 bases). The J call is in doubt because the DNA end fits TRBJ2-7 better. The CDR3 length is 14 residues. Germline V gene lookup returns CDR1 SGHRS and CDR2 YFSETQ. DNA of the CDR3: TGCGCCAGCAGCTTGGCTCGGGGGAACTACGAGCAGTACTTC. It yields the protein CASSLARGNYEQYF.

This clonotype was found a few times. The chain uses TRBV29-1 and TRBJ1-2, with D perhaps TRBD1 (5 bases). Germline V gene sequence: CDR1 SQVTM, CDR2 ANQGSEA. The CDR3 has 14 amino acids. The germline V and J ends were trimmed by 1 base and 4 bases, with 13 bases remaining between them. The CDR3 DNA follows: TGCAGCGTTGAAGTGGGCAGGGAAGGCTATGGCTACACCTTC. It codes for CSVEVGREGYGYTF.

The V gene is TRBV7-2, the J gene TRBJ2-1; 7 nucleotides agree with TRBD1. The CDR3 runs 16 residues. Germline V CDR1 and CDR2: SGHTA, FQGNSA. With V trimmed by 0 bases and J by 0 bases, 2 bases remained unmatched. The CDR3 reads CASSLATGHSYNEQFF. CDR3 sequence (DNA): TGTGCCAGCAGCTTAGCGACAGGGCACTCCTACAATGAGCAGTTCTTC.

This clonotype was seen only a few times. The CDR3 coding sequence is TGTGCCAGCAGTAATACAGGGGGAGTGGCTGGGGCCAACGTCCTGACTTTC. Its protein is CASSNTGGVAGANVLTF. This rearrangement joins TRBV12-3 or TRBV12-4 to TRBJ2-6; 8 nucleotides match TRBD1. The CDR3 extends over 17 amino acids. Trimming took 5 bases from V and 2 from J; bases not matched to a gene: 8.

CDR3 region: CAWSRGNYGYTF. CDR3 coding DNA: TGTGCCTGGAGTCGGGGGAACTATGGCTACACCTTC. This chain joins TRBV30 and TRBJ1-2; D possibly corresponds to TRBD1 (5 bases). V gave up 2 bases and J gave up 2 bases, with 6 bases separating them. This CDR3 contains 12 residues. Germline lookup yields CDR1 GTSNPN and CDR2 SVGIG (reference sequence).

A remark on this clonotype: This may be a read error, as it is one base from a much larger clone. The rearrangement joins TRBV4-1 to TRBJ2-3, with 13 nucleotides matching TRBD2. Germline V gives CDR1 MGHRA, CDR2 YSYEKL. This CDR3 contains 16 residues. Here the CDR3 DNA reads TGCGCCAACAGCCCCCGGACTAGCGGGGGAACAGATACGCAGTATTTT. It specifies CANSPRTSGGTDTQYF.

The chain couples TRBV6-2 or TRBV6-3 to TRBJ1-4, with D perhaps TRBD1 (5 bases). Per germline, CDR1 MNHEY and CDR2 SVGEGT. Trimming shortened V by 0 bases and J by 13 bases, and 12 bases separated the two germline ends. The CDR3 runs to 13 residues. CDR3 region: CASSYSRGVGLFF. Here the CDR3 DNA reads TGTGCCAGCAGTTACTCGAGGGGAGTCGGACTGTTTTTT.

This clonotype was picked up many times. The gene calls are TRBV7-9 and TRBJ2-5; no clear D gene. This CDR3 is 15 amino acids long. Germline V gene lookup returns CDR1 SEHNR and CDR2 FQNEAQ (reference sequence). Trimming took 4 bases from V and 5 from J, leaving 17 bases between them. CDR3 coding DNA: TGTGCCAGCAGCTCGGGCTCGGATCCTATGGAGACCCAGTACTTC. Amino acids: CASSSGSDPMETQYF.

This clonotype was seen a few times. This chain links TRBV6-2 or TRBV6-3 with TRBJ2-7; TRBD1 aligns across 8 bases. The V gene's germline CDR1 is MNHEY and CDR2 SVGEGT. J lost 2 bases, V lost 11 bases, and 17 bases had no gene match. This CDR3 has 16 amino acids. CDR3 in DNA: TGTGCCTCAAGGGGAACCGAACCGGGACAGGCCTACGAGCAGTACTTC. It is translated as CASRGTEPGQAYEQYF.

The sample holds many counts of this clonotype. The gene calls are TRBV20-1 and TRBJ1-1, with no clear D. The CDR3 spans 12 residues. The V gene's germline CDR1 is DFQATT and CDR2 SNEGSKA (reference sequence). V lost 5 bases and J 1 base, leaving 8 bases between the germline ends. The CDR3, as DNA: TGCAGTGCTCAACCAGCGAACACTGAAGCTTTCTTT. Translation: CSAQPANTEAFF.

V and J are TRBV5-1 and TRBJ2-1, with D hard to call. This CDR3 spans 14 amino acids. Trimming removed 0 bases from V and 9 bases from J, with 13 bases in between. The V gene's germline CDR1 is SGHRS and CDR2 YFSETQ. CDR3 sequence: CASSLGQVNGEQFF. For the CDR3, the DNA is TGCGCCAGCAGCTTGGGACAAGTTAACGGTGAGCAGTTCTTC.

The chain has TRBV7-2 and TRBJ1-5; D gene ambiguous. Germline CDR1 reads SGHTA; CDR2 reads FQGNSA. This CDR3 has 14 residues. The V end was cut by 5 bases, the J end by 5 bases, with 13 bases between. The CDR3 DNA reads as TGTGCCAGCAGCATCGGACGGGAAGATCAGCCCCAGCATTTT. This codes for CASSIGREDQPQHF.

The chain employs TRBV6-2 or TRBV6-3 and TRBJ2-5; D perhaps matches TRBD2 (5 bases). CDR1 is MNHEY and CDR2 is SVGEGT in the germline V gene. Trimming pared 7 bases from V and 11 bases from J, leaving 17 bases between. This CDR3 contains 12 residues. CDR3 sequence reads: CASTSYLGEQYF. CDR3 coding DNA: TGTGCCAGCACGTCATACCTCGGGGAGCAGTACTTC.

The chain has TRBV9 and TRBJ2-3; D is perhaps TRBD2 (6 bases). This CDR3 is 13 amino acids long. Germline CDR1 reads SGDLS; CDR2 reads YYNGEE. Trimming removed 4 bases at V and 4 bases at J, with 10 bases between. In DNA form, the CDR3 reads TGTGCCAGCAGCCGCGGGATTGCAGATACGCAGTATTTT. Amino acid sequence: CASSRGIADTQYF.

About this clonotype itself: A junction boundary mismatches the germline segment, possibly from a read error. The rearrangement joins TRBV4-2 to TRBJ1-5, with D unresolved. Germline assignment: CDR1 LGHNA and CDR2 YNFKEQ. The CDR3 runs 16 residues. The CDR3 coding sequence is TGTGCCGGCAGCCAAGAATCGGGTAATAGCAATCAGCCCCAGCATTTT. It encodes CAGSQESGNSNQPQHF.

This clonotype was counted once. V gene TRBV11-1 combines with J gene TRBJ1-6; 8 bases align to TRBD1. Germline V gene lookup returns CDR1 SGHAT and CDR2 FQDESV (reference sequence). V lost 6 bases, J lost 5 bases, and 6 bases stayed unmatched. The CDR3 loop spans 15 amino acids. The CDR3 reads CASRPDRADNSPLHF. The CDR3 DNA is TGTGCCAGCAGGCCGGACAGGGCTGATAATTCACCCCTCCACTTT.